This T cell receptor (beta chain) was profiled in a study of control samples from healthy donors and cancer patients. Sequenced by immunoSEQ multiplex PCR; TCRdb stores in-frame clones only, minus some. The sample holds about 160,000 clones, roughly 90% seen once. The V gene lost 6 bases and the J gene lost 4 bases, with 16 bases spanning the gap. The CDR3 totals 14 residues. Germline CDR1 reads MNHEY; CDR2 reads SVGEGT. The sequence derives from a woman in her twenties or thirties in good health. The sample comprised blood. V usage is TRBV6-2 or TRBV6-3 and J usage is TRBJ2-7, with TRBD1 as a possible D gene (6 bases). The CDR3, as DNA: TGTGCCAGCAGCCCGATAGGGGGACGGTACGAGCAGTACTTC. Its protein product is CASSPIGGRYEQYF.